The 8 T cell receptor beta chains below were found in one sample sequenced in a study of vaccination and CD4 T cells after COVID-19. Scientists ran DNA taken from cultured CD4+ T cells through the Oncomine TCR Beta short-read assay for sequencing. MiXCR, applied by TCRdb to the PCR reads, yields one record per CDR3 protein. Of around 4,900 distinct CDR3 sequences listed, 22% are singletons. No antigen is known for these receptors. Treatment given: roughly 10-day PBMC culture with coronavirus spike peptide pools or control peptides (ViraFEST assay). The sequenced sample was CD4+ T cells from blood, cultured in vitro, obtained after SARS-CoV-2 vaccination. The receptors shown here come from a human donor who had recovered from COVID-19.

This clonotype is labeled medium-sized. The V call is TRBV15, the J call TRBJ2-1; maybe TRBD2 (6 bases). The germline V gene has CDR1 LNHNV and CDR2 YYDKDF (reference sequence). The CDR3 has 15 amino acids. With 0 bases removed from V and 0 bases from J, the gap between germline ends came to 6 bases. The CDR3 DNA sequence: TGTGCCACCAGCAGAGAGCGGGGCTCCTACAATGAGCAGTTCTTC. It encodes CATSRERGSYNEQFF.

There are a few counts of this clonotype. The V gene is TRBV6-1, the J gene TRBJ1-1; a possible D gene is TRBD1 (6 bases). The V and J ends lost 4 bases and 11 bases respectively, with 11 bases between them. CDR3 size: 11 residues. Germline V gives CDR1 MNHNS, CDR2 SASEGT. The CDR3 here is CASSGHRAAFF. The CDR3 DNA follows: TGTGCCAGCAGTGGCCACAGGGCTGCTTTCTTT.

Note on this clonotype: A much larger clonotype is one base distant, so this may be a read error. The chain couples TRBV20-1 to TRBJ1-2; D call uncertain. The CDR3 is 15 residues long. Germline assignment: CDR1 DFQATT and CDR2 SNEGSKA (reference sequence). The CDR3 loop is CSAGDPQATVYGYTF. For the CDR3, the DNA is TGCAGTGCTGGAGATCCTCAGGCTACTGTCTATGGCTACACCTTC.

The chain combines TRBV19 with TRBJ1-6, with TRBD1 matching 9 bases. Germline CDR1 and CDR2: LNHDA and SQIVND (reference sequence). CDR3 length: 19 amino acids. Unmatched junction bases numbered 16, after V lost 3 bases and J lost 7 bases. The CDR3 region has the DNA TGTGCCAGTAGTATTACCGGGACAGGGACCACTAGTAGGAATTCACCCCTCCACTTT. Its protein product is CASSITGTGTTSRNSPLHF.

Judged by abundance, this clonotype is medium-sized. The CDR3 loop is CSARDQPGANVLTF. The CDR3 coding sequence is TGCAGTGCTAGAGACCAGCCTGGGGCCAACGTCCTGACTTTC. The chain has TRBV20-1 and TRBJ2-6; D remains unclear. The V end lost 0 bases, the J end lost 2 bases, and 5 bases lay between the germline ends. Germline V gene lookup returns CDR1 DFQATT and CDR2 SNEGSKA (reference sequence). CDR3 length: 14 residues.

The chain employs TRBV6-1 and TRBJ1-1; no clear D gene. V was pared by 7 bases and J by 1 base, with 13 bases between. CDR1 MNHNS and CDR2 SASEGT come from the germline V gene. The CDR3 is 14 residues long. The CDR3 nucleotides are TGTGCCAGCACGGGCGGTCTTACGAACACTGAAGCTTTCTTT. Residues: CASTGGLTNTEAFF.

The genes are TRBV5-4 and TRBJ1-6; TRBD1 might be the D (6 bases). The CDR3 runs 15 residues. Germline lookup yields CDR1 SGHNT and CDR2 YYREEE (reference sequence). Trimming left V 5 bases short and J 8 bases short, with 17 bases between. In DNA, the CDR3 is TGTGCCAGCAGAAATCGCGGGGGCAGGGATTCACCCCTCCACTTT. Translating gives CASRNRGGRDSPLHF.

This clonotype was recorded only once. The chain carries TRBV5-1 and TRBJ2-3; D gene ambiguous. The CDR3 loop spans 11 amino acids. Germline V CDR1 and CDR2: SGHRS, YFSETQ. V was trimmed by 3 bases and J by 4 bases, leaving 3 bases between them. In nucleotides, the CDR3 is TGCGCCAGCAGCTACTCAGATACGCAGTATTTT. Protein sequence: CASSYSDTQYF.